This TCR beta chain was identified during a study of OX40 agonist ivuxolimab in advanced cancers. Regarding the complete study: Ivuxolimab was an agonistic, fully human IgG2 monoclonal antibody directed against OX40 (CD134), a costimulatory receptor. The purpose of peripheral TCRbeta sequencing was to test whether ivuxolimab changed TCR sequence diversity and led to clonal T-cell expansion. Patients were allowed to have had prior anti-PD-1, anti-PD-L1 or anti-CTLA-4 therapy, and 40% of the dose-escalation patients had been treated with checkpoint inhibitors. Intravenous ivuxolimab was administered to patients every 2 weeks at six dose levels: 0.01, 0.1, 0.3, 1.5, 3 and 10 mg/kg. Partial responses occurred in three dose-escalation patients: two with cutaneous melanoma and one with hepatocellular carcinoma. The dose-escalation cohort was around 84% male with a mean age of approximately 60 years, ranging from about 20 to 80. Of the roughly 52 dose-escalation patients, hepatocellular carcinoma was present in around 20, melanoma in approximately 15, renal cell carcinoma in 9 and head and neck cancer in 9. The paper reports the monotherapy dose-escalation portion (N of about 50 patients) of the phase I ivuxolimab trial.

For sequencing of the TCRbeta CDR3 region, genomic DNA was extracted from the sorted cells. The immunoSEQ Assay was used to sequence the TCRbeta CDR3 regions. The source is immuneACCESS, and TCRdb retained only in-frame sequences with V and J called. Part of the clones is not carried over; for the studies checked, unresolved V genes explain less than half of this, and the remainder is unexplained. Within this sample are about 46,000 clones, with roughly 90% of them counted one time only. The ten largest clones take up roughly 4.9% of the sample. The trial excluded patients who had a history of autoimmune disease or who were on systemic immunosuppression. Peripheral blood for TCR sequencing was collected from all dose cohorts at baseline, on cycle 4 day 1, and on cycle 7 day 1. The samples were taken from a phase I, first-in-human, multicenter, open-label dose-escalation trial of ivuxolimab. Adults with locally advanced or metastatic head and neck squamous cell, hepatocellular, melanoma or renal cell carcinoma were enrolled in the trial. Before TCR sequencing, CD4+ and CD8+ T cells were separately sorted from peripheral blood.

As to this clone: Its antigen has not been determined. It has no much larger one-base neighbor in the sample; base qualities were not kept.

Study-wide conclusions, independent of this receptor: At doses of 0.1 to 3.0 mg/kg, clonal expansion of both CD4+ and CD8+ blood T cells was observed from baseline to week 6. After ivuxolimab, more expanded clones were found on average in CD8+ T cells than in CD4+ T cells. In the 0.1-3.0 mg/kg groups, partial responders were among the patients with the lowest normalized peripheral clonal expansion, particularly in CD8+ T cells. The antigen specificity of the clonally expanded peripheral T cells was not determined. Low levels of normalized T-cell clonal expansion were also seen in some patients who did not respond.

The source of this sequence is an adult with an advanced solid tumor such as melanoma, head and neck, liver or kidney cancer. This material consisted of CD4+ or CD8+ T cells sorted from blood, taken in a trial of the OX40 agonist ivuxolimab.

The sequence in DNA is TGCGCCAGCAGCTTGGGGACAGGGTCTTATGGCTACACCTTC. Translated, this is CASSLGTGSYGYTF. Recombination connected TRBV5-1 to TRBJ1-2; 8 middle bases align to TRBD1. Taken from cysteine to phenylalanine, the CDR3 has 14 residues. The entry retains the CDR3 DNA only, 42 bases that are in frame from base 1. CDR1 and CDR2 are drawn from the germline V gene: SGHRS, YFSETQ. Here V drops 0 bases and J drops 5 bases, and the junction holds 3 bases not matched to any gene. Here the CDR3 is joined to the reference TRBV5-1 and TRBJ1-2 genes, and the full variable domain is: KAGVTQTPRYLIKTRGQQVTLSCSPISGHRSVSWYQQTPGQGLQFLFEYFSETQRNKGNFPGRFSGRQFSNSRSEMNVSTLELGDSALYLCASSLGTGSYGYTFGSGTRLTVV.